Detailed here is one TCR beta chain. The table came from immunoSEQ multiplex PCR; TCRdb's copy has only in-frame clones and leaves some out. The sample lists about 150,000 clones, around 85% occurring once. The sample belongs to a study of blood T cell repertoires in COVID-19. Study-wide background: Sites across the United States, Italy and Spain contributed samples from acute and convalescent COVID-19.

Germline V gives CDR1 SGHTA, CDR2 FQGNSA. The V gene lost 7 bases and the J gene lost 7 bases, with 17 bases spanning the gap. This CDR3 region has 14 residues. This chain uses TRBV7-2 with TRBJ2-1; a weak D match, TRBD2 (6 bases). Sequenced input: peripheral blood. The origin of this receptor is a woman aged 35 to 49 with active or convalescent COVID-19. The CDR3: CASNTGVGINEQFF. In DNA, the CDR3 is TGTGCCAGCAACACGGGGGTGGGGATAAATGAGCAGTTCTTC.